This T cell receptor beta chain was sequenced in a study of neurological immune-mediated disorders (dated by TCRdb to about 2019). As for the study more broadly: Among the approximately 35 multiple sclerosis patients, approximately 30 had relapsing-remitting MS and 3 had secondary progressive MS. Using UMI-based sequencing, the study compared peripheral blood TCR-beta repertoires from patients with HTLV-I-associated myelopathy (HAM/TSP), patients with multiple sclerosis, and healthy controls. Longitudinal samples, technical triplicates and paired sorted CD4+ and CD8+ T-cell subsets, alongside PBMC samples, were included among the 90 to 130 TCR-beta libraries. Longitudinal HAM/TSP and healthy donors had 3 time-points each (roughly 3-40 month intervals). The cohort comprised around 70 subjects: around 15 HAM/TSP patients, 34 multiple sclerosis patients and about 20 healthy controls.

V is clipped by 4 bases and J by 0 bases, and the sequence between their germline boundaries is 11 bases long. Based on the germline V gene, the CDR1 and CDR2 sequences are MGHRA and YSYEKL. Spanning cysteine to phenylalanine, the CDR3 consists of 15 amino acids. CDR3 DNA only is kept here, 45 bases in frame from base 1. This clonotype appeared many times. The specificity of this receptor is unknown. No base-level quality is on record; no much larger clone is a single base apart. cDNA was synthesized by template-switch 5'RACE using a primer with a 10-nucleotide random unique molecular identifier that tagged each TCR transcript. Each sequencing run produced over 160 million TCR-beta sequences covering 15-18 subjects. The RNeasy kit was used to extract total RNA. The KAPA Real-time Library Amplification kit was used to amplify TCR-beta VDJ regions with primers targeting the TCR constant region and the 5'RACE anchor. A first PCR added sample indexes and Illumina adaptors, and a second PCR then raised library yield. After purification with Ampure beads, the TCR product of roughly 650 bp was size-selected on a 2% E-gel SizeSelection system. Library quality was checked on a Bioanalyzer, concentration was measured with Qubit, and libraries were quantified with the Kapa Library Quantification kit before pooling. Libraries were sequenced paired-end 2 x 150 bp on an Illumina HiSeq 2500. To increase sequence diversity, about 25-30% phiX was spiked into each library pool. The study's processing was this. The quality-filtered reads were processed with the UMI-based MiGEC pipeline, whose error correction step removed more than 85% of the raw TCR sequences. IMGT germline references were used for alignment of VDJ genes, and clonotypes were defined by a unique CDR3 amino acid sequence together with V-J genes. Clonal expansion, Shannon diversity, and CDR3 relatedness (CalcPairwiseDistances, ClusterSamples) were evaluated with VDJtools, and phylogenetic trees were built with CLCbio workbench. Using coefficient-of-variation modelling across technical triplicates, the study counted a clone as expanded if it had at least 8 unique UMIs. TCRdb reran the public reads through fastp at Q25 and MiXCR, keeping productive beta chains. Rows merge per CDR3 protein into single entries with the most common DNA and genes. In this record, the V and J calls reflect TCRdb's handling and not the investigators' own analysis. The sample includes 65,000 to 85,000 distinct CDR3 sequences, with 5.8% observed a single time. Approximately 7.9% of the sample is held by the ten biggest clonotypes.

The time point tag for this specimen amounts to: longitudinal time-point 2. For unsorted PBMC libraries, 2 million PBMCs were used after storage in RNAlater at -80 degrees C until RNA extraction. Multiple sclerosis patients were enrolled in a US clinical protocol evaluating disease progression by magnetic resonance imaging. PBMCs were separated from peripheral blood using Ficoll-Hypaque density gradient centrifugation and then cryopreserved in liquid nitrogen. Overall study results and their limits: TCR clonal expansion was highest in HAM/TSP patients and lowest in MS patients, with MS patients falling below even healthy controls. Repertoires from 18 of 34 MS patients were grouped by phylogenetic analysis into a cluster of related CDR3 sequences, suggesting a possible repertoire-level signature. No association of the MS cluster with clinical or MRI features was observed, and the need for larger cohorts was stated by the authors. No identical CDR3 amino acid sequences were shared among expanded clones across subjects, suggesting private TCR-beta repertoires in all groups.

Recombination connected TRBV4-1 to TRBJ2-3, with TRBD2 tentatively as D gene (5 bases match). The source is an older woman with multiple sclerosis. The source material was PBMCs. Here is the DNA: TGCGCCAGCAGCCTCGGACTGCCTAGCACAGATACGCAGTATTTT. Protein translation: CASSLGLPSTDTQYF.